This T cell receptor (beta chain) was sequenced during a study of T cell changes during pregnancy in multiple sclerosis. The repertoire was sequenced with immunoSEQ multiplex PCR; TCRdb's copy has only in-frame clones and lacks some. The table records about 31,000 clones, about 89% of them present only once. This CDR3 contains 16 residues. Trimming cost V 7 bases and J 1 base; bases outside gene matches: 8. The germline V gene encodes CDR1 SGHTA and CDR2 FQGNSA. The specimen was CD8+ T cells from peripheral blood mononuclear cells, collected in the second trimester of pregnancy. The chain carries TRBV7-2 and TRBJ2-3; 10 bases are shared with TRBD2. This receptor was identified in a female donor with multiple sclerosis, enrolled in a pregnancy study. The CDR3 sequence is CASNMGGTSGTDTQYF. In DNA, the CDR3 is TGTGCCAGCAACATGGGGGGGACTAGCGGCACAGATACGCAGTATTTT.